This TCR beta chain was observed in a study of blood T cell repertoires in COVID-19 (dated by TCRdb to about 2020). Background on the whole study: The collaborator samples originated in the United States, Italy and Spain and spanned the acute and convalescent phases of COVID-19. The material from the prospective study consisted of cDNA or gDNA derived from T cells, B-cell-depleted T cells, or PBMCs. Subjects who had been exposed to COVID-19, were actively infected with it, or had recovered from it provided the deeply sampled blood TCRbeta repertoires that made up the dataset. Where available, HLA class I and class II types were taken from metadata supplied by the sample provider and were not determined by assay-based typing. Sample metadata almost always included a de-identified subject ID, COVID-19 status, age in years and sex. Samples were obtained from the ongoing ImmuneRACE study (first 160 participants) and from 1,254 subjects provided by 6 global collaborators. A freely available public database, intended as a resource for researchers studying the immune response to SARS-CoV-2, is where the repertoires were released. The investigation overall reported the following: The amount of clinical and demographic metadata varied by source and participant and was provided uncurated.

To note about this clone: Its antigen remains undetermined. Base qualities are not recorded, but no much larger clone differs from it by a single base.

The collaborating institutions used their own protocols to collect whole blood in K2EDTA tubes. Collaborator samples were shipped for TCRbeta analysis as frozen whole blood, isolated PBMCs, or DNA extracted from either sample type. TCRbeta CDR3 regions were amplified from genomic DNA using the immunoSEQ Assay, a bias-controlled multiplex PCR. On the authors' methods: The number of nucleated cells in each sample was estimated by amplification of reference gene primers within the assay. To quantify the absolute abundance of each unique TCRbeta CDR3 rearrangement, sequence reads were collapsed and filtered. For each sample, productive Simpson clonality was calculated as the square root of Simpson's diversity index across productive rearrangements. The immuneACCESS repertoire file appears here via TCRdb, limited to in-frame rearrangements. These files lack a portion of the clones; in checked studies, under half of the deficit traces to unresolved V genes, and the cause of the others is not known. V and J calls and clone size are as listed in that table; D and trimming were resolved from the DNA. For this sample there are under 350,000 clones; around nine tenths appear just once. The ten largest account for about 1.2% of the sample.

V ends up 3 bases short and J 6 bases short, with an unmatched junction base count of 7. The germline V gene (reference sequence) provides CDR1 LGHDT and CDR2 YNNKEL. The CDR3 starts with the cysteine, ends with the phenylalanine, and has 15 residues. Of all the DNA, just the CDR3 is kept, 45 bases in frame from base 1. The receptor comes from a man between 65 and 79 years old with acute or convalescent COVID-19. The sample taken for sequencing was peripheral blood. The receptor chain draws on TRBV3-1 (or the pseudogene TRBV3-2) and TRBJ2-3, with 9 junctional bases fitting TRBD2. The base sequence is TGTGCCAGCAGCCAGGGCGGGGGGGCTTTGGATACGCAGTATTTT. This yields the protein CASSQGGGALDTQYF.